A selection of T cell receptor beta chains follows, all from one sample in a study of cytomegalovirus exposure and HLA in healthy donors. Profiled with immunoSEQ multiplex PCR; TCRdb holds only in-frame clones, not every one. The repertoire holds approximately 120,000 clones, with about 84% as singletons. Sample: PBMCs. These receptors were taken from a man aged 35 to 55 in good health and CMV-seronegative. CDR3s include the opening cysteine and the closing phenylalanine or tryptophan. A D gene is named only where the DNA matches it firmly. Expanded clones are given a class, and other clones once, few, many or no size at all.

d_call j_call clone_size v_call cdr3_aa cdr3_nt
TRBD1 TRBJ2-1 few TRBV5-1 CASNPGTGYNEQFF TGCGCCAGCAACCCCGGGACAGGCTACAATGAGCAGTTCTTC
TRBD1 TRBJ2-1 - TRBV11-3 CASSLSGTGYNEQFF TGTGCCAGCAGCTTATCCGGGACAGGGTACAATGAGCAGTTCTTC
- TRBJ1-1 - TRBV12-5 CASGSDRNTEAFF TGTGCTAGTGGTTCGGACAGGAACACTGAAGCTTTCTTT
TRBD1 TRBJ1-5 - TRBV2 CASSEEQGSNQPQHF TGTGCCAGCAGTGAAGAACAGGGGAGCAATCAGCCCCAGCATTTT
- TRBJ2-3 - TRBV10-3 CAISELNGGDLNTQYF TGTGCCATCAGTGAATTGAACGGGGGAGACCTGAATACGCAGTATTTT
TRBD2 TRBJ2-7 - TRBV6-4 CASIQGLAGGNYEQYF TGTGCCAGCATCCAGGGACTAGCGGGGGGGAACTACGAGCAGTACTTC
TRBD1 TRBJ1-5 - TRBV19 CAGGQGPLQPQHF TGTGCCGGGGGACAGGGCCCTCTCCAGCCCCAGCATTTT
- TRBJ2-7 - TRBV5-1 CASRPDRAYEQYF TGCGCCAGCAGACCCGACAGAGCCTACGAGCAGTACTTC
TRBD1 TRBJ2-4 - TRBV5-1 CASSLAGPDRGGNIQYF TGCGCCAGCAGCTTGGCGGGACCAGACAGGGGGGGAAACATTCAGTACTTC
- TRBJ2-1 - TRBV19 CASSSFSGDLYNEQFF TGTGCCAGTAGTAGCTTTAGCGGAGATTTATACAATGAGCAGTTCTTC
- TRBJ1-1 - TRBV19 CASTGRQGGRSEAFF TGTGCCAGTACGGGAAGGCAGGGAGGACGGTCTGAAGCTTTCTTT
- TRBJ2-5 - TRBV11-2 CASSWGVGETQYF TGTGCCAGCAGCTGGGGGGTGGGAGAGACCCAGTACTTC
- TRBJ1-6 - TRBV10-3 CAISRDTYNSPLHF TGTGCCATCAGCCGGGACACCTATAATTCACCCCTCCACTTT